This T cell receptor (beta chain) comes out of a study of cytomegalovirus exposure and HLA in healthy donors. Overall study findings and caveats: The investigators catalogued 164 TCR beta chains as cytomegalovirus-associated. First-cohort TCR clusters were later found to tend to co-occur in the 120 or so validation repertoires.

Clones were read by immunoSEQ multiplex PCR, and TCRdb kept only the in-frame ones, dropping some. The sample lists 55,000 to 80,000 clones, 85% to 95% occurring once. The CDR3 extends over 13 amino acids. Germline V gene lookup returns CDR1 SQVTM and CDR2 ANQGSEA. The trim removed 7 bases at V and 2 bases at J, leaving 4 bases unmatched. A word on this clone: Its antigen is unknown.

The sequenced sample was PBMCs. The chain is built from TRBV29-1 and TRBJ1-1, with 10 bases matching TRBD1. This sequence originates from a man aged 18 to 29 in good health and CMV-seronegative. Here the CDR3 reads CSETTGGNTEAFF. The CDR3 DNA is TGCAGCGAAACGACAGGGGGCAACACTGAAGCTTTCTTT.